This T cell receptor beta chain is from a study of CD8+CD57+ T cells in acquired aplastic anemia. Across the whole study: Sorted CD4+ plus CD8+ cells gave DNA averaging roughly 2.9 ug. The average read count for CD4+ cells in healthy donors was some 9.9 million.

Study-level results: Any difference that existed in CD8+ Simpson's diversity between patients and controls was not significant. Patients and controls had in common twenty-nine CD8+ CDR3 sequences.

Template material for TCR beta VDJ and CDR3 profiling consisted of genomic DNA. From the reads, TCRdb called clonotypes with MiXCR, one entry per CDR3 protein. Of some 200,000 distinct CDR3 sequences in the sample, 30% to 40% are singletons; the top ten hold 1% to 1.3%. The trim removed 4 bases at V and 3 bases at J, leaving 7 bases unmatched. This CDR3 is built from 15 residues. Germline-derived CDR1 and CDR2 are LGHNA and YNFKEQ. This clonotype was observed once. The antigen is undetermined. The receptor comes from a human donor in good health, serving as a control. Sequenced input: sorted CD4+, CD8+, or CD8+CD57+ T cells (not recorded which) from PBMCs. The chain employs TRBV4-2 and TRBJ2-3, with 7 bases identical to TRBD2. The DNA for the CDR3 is TGTGCCAGCAGCCCCCCTAGCGGTAAAACAGATACGCAGTATTTT. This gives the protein CASSPPSGKTDTQYF.